Listed below are T cell receptor beta chains from one sample, sequenced in a study of T cell responses to AZD1222 COVID-19 vaccine. Libraries were prepared by immunoSEQ multiplex PCR; TCRdb keeps only in-frame clonotypes and omits some of them. The repertoire consists of 150,000 or so clones, with around nine tenths occurring once and the leading ten covering 3.5% to 4.5%. The source was peripheral blood, collected on day 0 of AZD1222 vaccination. These receptors all come from an adult in good health. Each CDR3 is given with its conserved first and last residue. The D gene is left open where the match is weak. The size of a clone is reported for some rows only, either as once, few or many, or as a class for expanded clones.

J gene | clone size | D gene | V gene | CDR3 DNA | CDR3 protein
TRBJ1-5 | once | . | TRBV27 | TGTGCCAGCAGTTTAAGGGGAAATCAGCCCCAGCATTTT | CASSLRGNQPQHF
TRBJ1-4 | . | TRBD1 | TRBV10-3 | TGTGCCACCAGACAGGGTTTGGATAATGAAAAACTGTTTTTT | CATRQGLDNEKLFF
TRBJ1-1 | . | . | TRBV18 | TGTGCCAGCTCACCGGACAGTCTTTTTGGGGCTTTCTTT | CASSPDSLFGAFF
TRBJ2-1 | . | TRBD2 | TRBV15 | TGTGCCACCAGGGAGCGGGGCAACTACAATGAGCAGTTCTTC | CATRERGNYNEQFF
TRBJ2-7 | . | TRBD1 | TRBV4-3 | TGCGCCAGCAGCCAAGAATTTGGGACAGCCCTCTACGAGCAGTACTTC | CASSQEFGTALYEQYF
TRBJ2-3 | . | . | TRBV10-1 | TGCGCCAGCAGTGAGGGAGATCAGGGTACGCAGTATTTT | CASSEGDQGTQYF
TRBJ1-2 | . | TRBD1 | TRBV15 | TGTGCCACCAGCAGAGGTGGGGGACAGGGTTTTTTCTATGGCTACACCTTC | CATSRGGGQGFFYGYTF
TRBJ1-1 | . | . | TRBV5-1 | TGCGCCAGCAGCTCGACAATGAACACTGAAGCTTTCTTT | CASSSTMNTEAFF
TRBJ2-7 | . | . | TRBV7-2 | TGTGCCAGCAGCTTTGCGGGACACTCCTACGAGCAGTACTTC | CASSFAGHSYEQYF
TRBJ2-7 | . | TRBD1 | TRBV5-1 | TGCGCCAGCAGCTTGGTAGACAGGGGTCCCTACGAGCAGTACTTC | CASSLVDRGPYEQYF
TRBJ1-3 | . | . | TRBV11-2 | TGTGCCAGCAGCTTAGGGGTAACATTAGGAAACACCATATATTTT | CASSLGVTLGNTIYF
TRBJ2-7 | . | TRBD2 | TRBV5-1 | TGCGCCAGCAGCGGGACTAGCGGGAGGGCCTACGAGCAGTACTTC | CASSGTSGRAYEQYF
TRBJ1-1 | . | . | TRBV5-4 | TGTGCCAGCAGCTTGGATACAGGGTTGAACACTGAAGCTTTCTTT | CASSLDTGLNTEAFF
TRBJ2-2 | . | . | TRBV6-5 | TGTGCCAGCAACCAGGGTAATCGAAAAACCGGGGAGCTGTTTTTT | CASNQGNRKTGELFF
TRBJ2-7 | . | TRBD2 | TRBV15 | TGTGCCACCAGCAGAGGTACGGGACTAGCGGTCTCCTACGAGCAGTACTTC | CATSRGTGLAVSYEQYF
TRBJ2-7 | few | . | TRBV3-1/TRBV3-2 | TGTGCCAGCAGCCAAGGGGGTCCCTACGAGCAGTACTTC | CASSQGGPYEQYF
TRBJ2-7 | once | . | TRBV18 | TGTGCCAGCTCACCAAATCCGGGCTCCTACGAGCAGTACTTC | CASSPNPGSYEQYF
TRBJ1-2 | . | . | TRBV27 | TGTGCCAGCAGTCCGACGCAGACCTATGGCTACACCTTC | CASSPTQTYGYTF
TRBJ1-5 | . | TRBD1 | TRBV6-2/TRBV6-3 | TGTGCCAGCAGTTCCCGGACAGGCTTCGATCAGCCCCAGCATTTT | CASSSRTGFDQPQHF
TRBJ2-1 | . | . | TRBV6-1 | TGTGCCAGCAGTGAAGCGTTGATTGGGAGTGTTGGGAATGAGCAGTTCTTC | CASSEALIGSVGNEQFF
TRBJ1-2 | . | TRBD1 | TRBV28 | TGTGCCAGCAGTTTCAGGGGGGTGGGCTACACCTTC | CASSFRGVGYTF
TRBJ1-5 | . | . | TRBV6-5 | TGTGCCAGCAGTCCCCTAATTAGCAATCAGCCCCAGCATTTT | CASSPLISNQPQHF